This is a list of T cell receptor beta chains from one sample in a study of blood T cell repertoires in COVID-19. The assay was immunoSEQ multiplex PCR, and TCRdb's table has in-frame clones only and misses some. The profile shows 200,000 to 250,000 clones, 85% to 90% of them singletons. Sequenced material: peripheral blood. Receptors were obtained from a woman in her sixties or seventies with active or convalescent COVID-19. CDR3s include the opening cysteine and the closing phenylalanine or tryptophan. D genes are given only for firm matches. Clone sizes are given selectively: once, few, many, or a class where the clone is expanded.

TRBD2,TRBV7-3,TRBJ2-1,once,TGTGCCAGCAGCTTACTAGCGGGGGGGTACAATGAGCAGTTCTTC,CASSLLAGGYNEQFF
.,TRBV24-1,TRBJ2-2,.,TGTGCCACCAGTGATCTGGACAGAACCGGGGAGCTGTTTTTT,CATSDLDRTGELFF
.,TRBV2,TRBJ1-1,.,TGTGCCAGCGCCGGAGGGTTAGGTACTGAAGCTTTCTTT,CASAGGLGTEAFF
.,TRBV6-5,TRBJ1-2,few,TGTGCCAGCAGTACGATACAGGGACCCCTCTATGGCTACACCTTC,CASSTIQGPLYGYTF
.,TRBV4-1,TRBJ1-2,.,TGCGCCAGCACCAAAGTAGGAGGTACGACCGCTAACTATGGCTACACCTTC,CASTKVGGTTANYGYTF
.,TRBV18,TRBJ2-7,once,TGTGCCAGCTCAAATCCGAGCGGCGGCGAGCAGTACTTC,CASSNPSGGEQYF
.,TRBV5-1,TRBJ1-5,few,TGCGCCAGCAGCTTGGGGCAGGGGAGCAATCAGCCCCAGCATTTT,CASSLGQGSNQPQHF
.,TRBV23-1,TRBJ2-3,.,TGCGCCAGCAGTCAATCACCAGGGCCGGTTGCGCAGTATTTT,CASSQSPGPVAQYF
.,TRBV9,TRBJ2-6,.,TGTGCCAGCAGCTCAGACATCGCTGCCCGAGTGGGGGCCAACGTCCTGACTTTC,CASSSDIAARVGANVLTF
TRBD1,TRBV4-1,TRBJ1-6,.,TGCGCCAGCAGGGGACAGGGTCGGTATAATTCACCCCTCCACTTT,CASRGQGRYNSPLHF
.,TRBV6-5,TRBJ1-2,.,TGTGCCAGCACCGCGGGGGGGGTTAACTATGGCTACACCTTC,CASTAGGVNYGYTF
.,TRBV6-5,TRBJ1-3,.,TGTGCCAGCAGTTACAGGGGCCCCTACTCTGGAAACACCATATATTTT,CASSYRGPYSGNTIYF
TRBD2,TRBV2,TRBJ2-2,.,TGTGCCAGCAGTGAAGAAGCGGGGGTCTCGAACACCGGGGAGCTGTTTTTT,CASSEEAGVSNTGELFF
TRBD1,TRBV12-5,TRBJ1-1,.,TGTGCTAGTGGTTTGAATTGGGGGGACAGTGAAGCTTTCTTT,CASGLNWGDSEAFF
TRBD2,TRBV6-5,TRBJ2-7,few,TGTGCCAGCAGTCAAACTCTGACTAGCCACTACGAGCAGTACTTC,CASSQTLTSHYEQYF
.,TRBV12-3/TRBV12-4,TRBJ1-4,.,TGTGCCAGCAGTTTAAGGCCCCCCGGAGAACTGTTTTTT,CASSLRPPGELFF
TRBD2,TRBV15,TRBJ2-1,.,TGTGCCACCAGCGCCCGGGGGGGGACTAGTATGTTAGATGAGCAGTTCTTC,CATSARGGTSMLDEQFF
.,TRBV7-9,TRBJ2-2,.,TGTGCCAGCAGCTTGGGAGAGATGAAGACCGGGGAGCTGTTTTTT,CASSLGEMKTGELFF
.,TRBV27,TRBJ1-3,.,TGTGCCAGCAGTCTATTGGGCCCACAGGGCTCTGGAAACACCATATATTTT,CASSLLGPQGSGNTIYF
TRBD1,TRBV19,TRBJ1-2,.,TGTGCCAGTAGTCCGACAGGGGGCCTCTATGGCTACACCTTC,CASSPTGGLYGYTF
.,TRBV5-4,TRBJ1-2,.,TGTGCCAGCAGCTTGAGCAGGGCTCCATATAACTATGGCTACACCTTC,CASSLSRAPYNYGYTF
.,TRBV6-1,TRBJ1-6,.,TGTGCCAGCAGTGAAAGTAGGGGGGGGGTCGAATTAAGATCACCCCTCCACTTT,CASSESRGGVELRSPLHF
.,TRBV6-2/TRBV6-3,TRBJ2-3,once,TGTGCCAGCAGTTACTCCTGGGACTTCTCCTCCACAGATACGCAGTATTTT,CASSYSWDFSSTDTQYF
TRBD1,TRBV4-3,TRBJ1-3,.,TGCGCCAGCAGTAGGAGGGGGCCTGGAAACACCATATATTTT,CASSRRGPGNTIYF
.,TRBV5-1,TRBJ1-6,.,TGCGCCAGCAGTACAGGGAATTCACCCCTCCACTTT,CASSTGNSPLHF
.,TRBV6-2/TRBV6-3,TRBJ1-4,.,TGTGCCAGCAGTTTCGAGCGCTCCAGGAGGGAAAAACTGTTTTTT,CASSFERSRREKLFF
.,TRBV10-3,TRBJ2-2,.,TGTGCCATCAGTCCAACATCCCTTCTTGACACCGGGGAGCTGTTTTTT,CAISPTSLLDTGELFF
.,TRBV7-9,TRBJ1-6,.,TGTGCCAGCAGCTTTTTGGGGCCTAATTCACCCCTCCACTTT,CASSFLGPNSPLHF
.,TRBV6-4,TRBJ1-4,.,TGTGCCAGCACCTTTTTGGGGGCGGGTTGGGAAAAACTGTTTTTT,CASTFLGAGWEKLFF
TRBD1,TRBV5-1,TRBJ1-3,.,TGCGCCAGCAGCTTGTTGGGACAGGGGGTTGACACCATATATTTT,CASSLLGQGVDTIYF
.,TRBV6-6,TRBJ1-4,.,TGTGCCAGTCAAACGACCTGGGCCGCTAATGAAAAACTGTTTTTT,CASQTTWAANEKLFF
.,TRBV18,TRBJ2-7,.,TGTGCCAGCTCCCCGGGATCCTACGAGCAGTACTTC,CASSPGSYEQYF
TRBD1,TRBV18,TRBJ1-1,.,TGTGCCAGCTCACTCCTACAGGGGGCAATGAACACTGAAGCTTTCTTT,CASSLLQGAMNTEAFF